This T cell receptor (beta chain) was documented in a study of CDR3 diversity in severe acne. This CDR3 region has 14 residues. Trimming removed 8 bases at V and 11 bases at J, with 23 bases between. CDR1 MDHEN and CDR2 SYDVKM come from the germline V gene. TCRdb independently ran MiXCR on the PCR reads; one entry per CDR3 protein. The table includes about 90,000 distinct CDR3 sequences, around half detected once. The chain employs TRBV28 and TRBJ2-3; a weak D match, TRBD2 (6 bases). The source of this sequence is a male donor in good health, serving as a control. Material: blood. The CDR3, as DNA: TGTGCCAGCGTAAAGTCTAGCGCCACCGGGGAGCAGTATTTT. The encoded protein is CASVKSSATGEQYF.